A selection of T cell receptor beta chains follows, all from one sample in a study of cytomegalovirus exposure and HLA in healthy donors. The method was immunoSEQ multiplex PCR; TCRdb's version includes in-frame clones alone and lacks a portion of them. The sample shows roughly 170,000 clones, about four fifths of them seen only once. Sequencing used PBMCs. The origin of the receptors is a young woman in good health and CMV-seropositive. Both conserved end residues are part of each CDR3. Fields, in order: D gene, V gene, J gene, clone size, CDR3 protein, CDR3 DNA. D genes are given only for firm matches. Clone size is not always given. Where it is, it says once, few, many or a class for expanded clones.

>NA|TRBV5-1|TRBJ2-1|NA
CASSRQDTYNEQFF
TGCGCCAGCAGCCGACAGGACACGTACAATGAGCAGTTCTTC
>NA|TRBV10-2|TRBJ1-1|few
CAIAAGKMNTEAFF
TGCGCCATCGCGGCAGGGAAGATGAACACTGAAGCTTTCTTT
>NA|TRBV4-2|TRBJ1-6|NA
CASSQDVNTQNSPLHF
TGTGCCAGCAGCCAAGACGTCAACACACAAAATTCACCCCTCCACTTT
>TRBD2|TRBV6-1|TRBJ2-7|NA
CASKRTSGDYEQYF
TGTGCCAGCAAAAGGACTAGCGGGGATTACGAGCAGTACTTC
>TRBD2|TRBV19|TRBJ2-3|NA
CASDGNSGGHTDTQYF
TGTGCCAGTGACGGCAATAGCGGGGGGCACACAGATACGCAGTATTTT
>NA|TRBV27|TRBJ1-1|few
CANTGTPAPEAFF
TGTGCCAATACAGGAACTCCAGCGCCTGAAGCTTTCTTT
>NA|TRBV7-9|TRBJ1-5|NA
CASSAVGVGNQPQHF
TGTGCCAGCAGCGCAGTAGGGGTTGGGAATCAGCCCCAGCATTTT
>NA|TRBV15|TRBJ1-2|once
CATSRDRLTRNYGYTF
TGTGCCACCAGCAGAGATCGCCTCACTCGTAACTATGGCTACACCTTC
>TRBD1|TRBV25-1|TRBJ2-7|NA
CASSRGRTAGEQYF
TGTGCCAGCAGCAGGGGGCGCACGGCGGGGGAGCAGTACTTC
>TRBD1|TRBV18|TRBJ1-5|NA
CASSTGQGANQPQHF
TGTGCCAGCTCAACGGGACAGGGGGCAAATCAGCCCCAGCATTTT
>NA|TRBV27|TRBJ1-1|NA
CASHLTANTEAFF
TGTGCCAGCCACCTCACAGCGAACACTGAAGCTTTCTTT
>NA|TRBV15|TRBJ1-2|NA
CATSRDSSAGVGGYTF
TGTGCCACCAGCAGAGATTCCTCGGCAGGGGTCGGTGGCTACACCTTC
>TRBD2|TRBV9|TRBJ2-1|NA
CASSVSQRGSGEQFF
TGTGCCAGCAGCGTAAGTCAGCGGGGGAGCGGTGAGCAGTTCTTC
>NA|TRBV7-6|TRBJ1-1|NA
CASSPDTGGEAFF
TGTGCCAGCAGTCCCGATACGGGGGGTGAAGCTTTCTTT
>TRBD2|TRBV9|TRBJ2-5|once
CASSTRLAGRETQYF
TGTGCCAGCAGCACGCGACTAGCGGGTCGAGAGACCCAGTACTTC
>TRBD1|TRBV9|TRBJ1-5|few
CASSASGTENQPQHF
TGTGCCAGCAGCGCCTCCGGGACAGAGAATCAGCCCCAGCATTTT
>NA|TRBV7-2|TRBJ2-1|NA
CASSSTRGYEQFF
TGTGCCAGCAGTTCAACGAGGGGGTATGAGCAGTTCTTC
>TRBD1|TRBV18|TRBJ1-1|NA
CASSPGQGNTEAFF
TGTGCCAGCTCCCCTGGACAGGGAAACACTGAAGCTTTCTTT
>NA|TRBV4-1|TRBJ1-4|few
CASAGTPDNEKLFF
TGCGCCAGCGCCGGGACTCCTGATAATGAAAAACTGTTTTTT
>NA|TRBV6-5|TRBJ1-1|NA
CASSYSISGETSFF
TGTGCCAGCAGTTACTCGATTTCCGGGGAGACATCTTTCTTT
>NA|TRBV19|TRBJ1-6|once
CASSSGARGISPLHF
TGTGCCAGTAGTAGCGGAGCCAGGGGCATTTCACCCCTCCACTTT
>TRBD2|TRBV4-2|TRBJ2-1|NA
CASSLIAGGSGNEQFF
TGTGCCAGCAGCCTAATAGCGGGGGGGTCGGGCAATGAGCAGTTCTTC
>TRBD1|TRBV27|TRBJ1-2|few
CASSKGALNYGYTF
TGTGCCAGCAGCAAGGGGGCCTTAAACTATGGCTACACCTTC
>NA|TRBV20-1|TRBJ2-1|NA
CSARFINEQFF
TGCAGTGCTAGGTTCATCAATGAGCAGTTCTTC
>NA|TRBV6-1|TRBJ2-5|NA
CASRNQGPETQYF
TGTGCCAGCAGGAATCAGGGCCCTGAGACCCAGTACTTC
>TRBD1|TRBV14|TRBJ1-2|NA
CASSHRTGAFYGYTF
TGTGCCAGCAGCCACCGGACAGGGGCTTTCTATGGCTACACCTTC
>NA|TRBV7-2|TRBJ1-6|NA
CASSRNFQGLRSPLHF
TGTGCCAGCAGCCGTAATTTCCAGGGGTTACGCTCACCCCTCCACTTT
>NA|TRBV11-2|TRBJ1-2|few
CASSGRGGVDTF
TGTGCCAGCAGCGGACGGGGTGGTGTCGACACCTTC
>NA|TRBV7-8|TRBJ1-4|NA
CASSTQRGGEKLFF
TGTGCCAGCAGCACGCAACGGGGAGGTGAAAAACTGTTTTTT
>TRBD1|TRBV18|TRBJ1-1|NA
CASSPLQGATEAFF
TGTGCCAGCTCACCTTTACAGGGGGCCACTGAAGCTTTCTTT
>TRBD1|TRBV27|TRBJ2-3|NA
CASRSQTGLYTDTQYF
TGTGCCAGCAGATCGCAGACAGGGCTTTACACAGATACGCAGTATTTT
>TRBD1|TRBV6-6|TRBJ2-2|NA
CASSFPGTGGTGELFF
TGTGCCAGCAGTTTCCCCGGGACAGGGGGCACCGGGGAGCTGTTTTTT
>NA|TRBV6-6|TRBJ1-2|NA
CASTGNYGYTF
TGTGCCAGCACGGGGAACTATGGCTACACCTTC
>NA|TRBV28|TRBJ1-5|NA
CASSPPGGMGNQPQHF
TGTGCCAGCAGCCCTCCGGGAGGGATGGGCAATCAGCCCCAGCATTTT
>TRBD1|TRBV28|TRBJ1-2|once
CASSLGDRVYGYTF
TGTGCCAGCAGTTTAGGGGACAGGGTCTATGGCTACACCTTC